Listed below are T cell receptor beta chains from one sample, sequenced in a study of CD8 T cells in Susac syndrome. TCRdb itself ran the immunoSEQ multiplex PCR reads through MiXCR, one entry per CDR3 protein. The sample carries 90,000 to 150,000 distinct CDR3 sequences, 92% recorded once. Input material: CD4+ T cells from PBMCs. Receptors originate from a human donor in good health. Both conserved end residues are part of each CDR3. D genes are given only for firm matches. Only part of the rows carry a size: once, few, many, or a class if the clone is expanded.

TRBJ2-2 once TRBD2 TRBV7-9 TGTGCCAGCAGCCAGCGGACTAGGGGCACCGGGGAGCTGTTTTTT CASSQRTRGTGELFF
TRBJ1-1 - - TRBV27 TGTGCCAGCAGTTTACGTCGTCATACGAACACTGAAGCTTTCTTT CASSLRRHTNTEAFF
TRBJ2-2 once TRBD1 TRBV6-1 TGTGCCAGCAGGGGGATTCCGGGACAGGGGGCGGTGAACACCGGGGAGCTGTTTTTT CASRGIPGQGAVNTGELFF
TRBJ1-4 - - TRBV6-1 TGTGCCAGCAGTGATGCGGACGGCTCGAATGAAAAACTGTTTTTT CASSDADGSNEKLFF
TRBJ2-3 - - TRBV18 TGTGCCAGCTCACCACCGGGGGAAGATACGCAGTATTTT CASSPPGEDTQYF
TRBJ2-5 - TRBD2 TRBV29-1 TGCAGCGTTGAAGGGACTAGCGGGAGGCAGAAGACCCAGTACTTC CSVEGTSGRQKTQYF
TRBJ2-7 - - TRBV5-1 TGCGCCAGCAGCCCCCACGGGGGCTCCTACGAGCAGTACTTC CASSPHGGSYEQYF
TRBJ1-1 - - TRBV7-2 TGTGCCAGCAGCTTAGGGGCGGGGGCCACTGAAGCTTTCTTT CASSLGAGATEAFF
TRBJ2-7 - - TRBV7-2 TGTGCCAGCAGCTTATCGATCGGGCCCGAGCAGTACTTC CASSLSIGPEQYF
TRBJ1-2 - - TRBV3-1 TGTGCCAGCAGCCAAGTCCTCACGGGGGACGGCTACACCTTC CASSQVLTGDGYTF
TRBJ1-2 - TRBD1 TRBV19 TGTGCCAGTAGTCCGGTGGCTGGGACAGTGGATGGCTACACCTTC CASSPVAGTVDGYTF
TRBJ2-1 - TRBD2 TRBV5-8 TGTGCCAGCAGCTTGGGACAGCGGGGGTCATACAATGAGCAGTTCTTC CASSLGQRGSYNEQFF
TRBJ1-1 once TRBD1 TRBV5-1 TGCGCCAGCAGCACCACCCCGACAGGGACTAACACTGAAGCTTTCTTT CASSTTPTGTNTEAFF
TRBJ2-7 - TRBD2 TRBV10-3 TGTGCCATCAGTGAGGGCCTAGCGGGACTCTACGAGCAGTACTTC CAISEGLAGLYEQYF
TRBJ1-1 - - TRBV5-1 TGCGCCAGCAGCTTGTCCCCCTCAAAGGACACTGAAGCTTTCTTT CASSLSPSKDTEAFF
TRBJ2-2 once - TRBV25-1 TGTGCCACCGAGGAGACAGACGCCCCCGGGGAGCTGTTTTTT CATEETDAPGELFF
TRBJ1-1 - - TRBV6-2/TRBV6-3 TGTGCCAGCAGAACGCAGTGGGAGAACACTGAAGCTTTCTTT CASRTQWENTEAFF
TRBJ2-3 - - TRBV6-1 TGTGCCAGCGTAGCCCCCGCGGGGTTTCCCACAGATACGCAGTATTTT CASVAPAGFPTDTQYF
TRBJ1-1 - TRBD1 TRBV5-1 TGCGCCAGCAGCTTACCCGGGACAGGGGTGTTCGGCACTGAAGCTTTCTTT CASSLPGTGVFGTEAFF
TRBJ2-1 - - TRBV12-3/TRBV12-4 TGTGCCAGCAGTCCTGAGGCTACCTACAATGAGCAGTTCTTC CASSPEATYNEQFF
TRBJ1-1 few - TRBV27 TGTGCCAGCAGTCGAACCTCAAATGAAGCTTTCTTT CASSRTSNEAFF
TRBJ2-2 once - TRBV18 TGTGCCAGCTCACTTTCACGTACCGGGGAGCTGTTTTTT CASSLSRTGELFF
TRBJ1-1 - - TRBV5-1 TGCGCCAGCAGCCCGGTGACAGGTATTAACACTGAAGCTTTCTTT CASSPVTGINTEAFF
TRBJ1-1 - - TRBV6-2/TRBV6-3 TGCCAAATTAAACCGATGGCGGGAGTGAACACTGAAGCTTTCTTT CQIKPMAGVNTEAFF
TRBJ2-7 - - TRBV6-2/TRBV6-3 TGTGCCAGCAAGAACCGGGGGCGCTACGAGCAGTACTTC CASKNRGRYEQYF
TRBJ2-1 once - TRBV27 TGTGCTACCACGCAGGCCATTGGAAATGAGCAGTTCTTC CATTQAIGNEQFF
TRBJ1-6 once - TRBV4-3 TGCGCCAGCAGCCTCGAAGGGGCCTATTCACCCCTCCACTTT CASSLEGAYSPLHF
TRBJ2-1 - - TRBV27 TGTGCCAGCAGTTTATCAAAGAGGGAGGAGCAGTTCTTC CASSLSKREEQFF
TRBJ2-1 - TRBD2 TRBV29-1 TGCAGCACCGGAAGATTTAGCGGGAGGGACGGCTACAATGAGCAGTTCTTC CSTGRFSGRDGYNEQFF
TRBJ1-2 - - TRBV10-3 TGTGCCATCAGCCCTGGAGGGAATTACTATGGCTACACCTTC CAISPGGNYYGYTF
TRBJ1-1 - TRBD1 TRBV18 TGTGCCAGCTCACCCTCGACAGGGTCAGACACTGAAGCTTTCTTT CASSPSTGSDTEAFF
TRBJ2-5 once TRBD2 TRBV20-1 TGCAGTGCCAGGGGACTAGCGGGAGTAACCCAGTACTTC CSARGLAGVTQYF
TRBJ1-2 - - TRBV19 TGTGCCAGTGAGGATATTGCTGGGTATGGCTACACCTTC CASEDIAGYGYTF
TRBJ2-7 - TRBD1 TRBV9 TGTGCCAGCTCTCGGGACAGTGGCTACGAGCAGTACTTC CASSRDSGYEQYF
TRBJ2-1 - - TRBV27 TGTGCCAGCAGAGCAGGGCGCTACAATGAGCAGTTCTTC CASRAGRYNEQFF
TRBJ1-2 - - TRBV14 TGTGCCAGCAGCCAGGCAGGGGTATCCTATGGCTACACCTTC CASSQAGVSYGYTF
TRBJ1-4 - - TRBV9 TGTGCCAGCAGCGGAGGACCGCGTGGTAATGAAAAACTGTTTTTT CASSGGPRGNEKLFF
TRBJ1-5 - - TRBV6-2/TRBV6-3 TGTGCCAGCAGTTACTCAGGTAGCAATCAGCCCCAGCATTTT CASSYSGSNQPQHF
TRBJ1-2 - - TRBV28 TGTGCCAGCAGTTTATTCCAAGGTTGGGGATCGGGCGGCTACACCTTC CASSLFQGWGSGGYTF
TRBJ2-2 - - TRBV20-1 TGCAGTGCTAGAGAGAGGGGGATCGGGAACACCGGGGAGCTGTTTTTT CSARERGIGNTGELFF
TRBJ2-5 - TRBD2 TRBV11-2 TGTGCCAGCAGCTTACGGGCGGGGGTCCAAGAGACCCAGTACTTC CASSLRAGVQETQYF
TRBJ2-7 - TRBD2 TRBV19 TGTGCCAGTAGTCACGGGGGGACCTACGAGCAGTACTTC CASSHGGTYEQYF
TRBJ2-3 - TRBD2 TRBV20-1 TGCAGTGCTAGAGAGGGGACTAGCGGGAGATCAGATACGCAGTATTTT CSAREGTSGRSDTQYF
TRBJ1-5 - TRBD1 TRBV4-3 TGCGCCAGCAGCCAAGGTGACAGGGTAGACAATCAGCCCCAGCATTTT CASSQGDRVDNQPQHF
TRBJ2-3 - TRBD1 TRBV6-1 TGTGCCAGCAGCGGATTACAGGGGGCACAAGATACGCAGTATTTT CASSGLQGAQDTQYF